This T cell receptor (beta chain) stems from a study of identical twins. Study-level findings and limits: Beta out-of-frame twin sharing showed a weaker excess. Within monozygotic twins, out-of-frame TCR alpha sharing was underestimated by the models.

This clonotype was seen a few times. As yet, its antigen is unknown. V was pared by 5 bases and J by 1 base, with 7 bases of the junction left unmatched. Germline-derived CDR1 and CDR2 are SGHRS and YFSETQ. The CDR3 has 15 residues. All donors comprised healthy Caucasians. TCRdb reprocessed the 5' RACE reads via MiXCR and lists one record per CDR3 protein. Found here are around 670,000 distinct CDR3 sequences, approximately 6.1% of them singletons; the top ten hold around 1.9%. Sample: naive T cells sorted from blood. This receptor was identified in a man in his late teens or twenties in good health. The V gene is TRBV5-1, the J gene TRBJ1-1, with TRBD1 matching 8 bases. The CDR3 coding sequence is TGCGCCAGCAGAGGAGACAGGGGAACGAACACTGAAGCTTTCTTT. The encoded protein is CASRGDRGTNTEAFF.